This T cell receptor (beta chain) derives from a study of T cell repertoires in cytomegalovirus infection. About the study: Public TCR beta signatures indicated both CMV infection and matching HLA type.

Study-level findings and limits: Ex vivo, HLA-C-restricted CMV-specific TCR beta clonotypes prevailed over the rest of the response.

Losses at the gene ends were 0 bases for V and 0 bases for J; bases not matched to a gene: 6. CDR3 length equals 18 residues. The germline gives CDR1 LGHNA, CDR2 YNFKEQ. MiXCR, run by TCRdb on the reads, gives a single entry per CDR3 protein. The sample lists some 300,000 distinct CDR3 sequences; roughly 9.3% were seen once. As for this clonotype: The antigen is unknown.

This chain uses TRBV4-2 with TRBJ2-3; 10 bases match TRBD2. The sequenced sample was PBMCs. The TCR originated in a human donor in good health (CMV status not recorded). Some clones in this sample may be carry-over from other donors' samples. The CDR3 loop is CASSQDRLAGSSTDTQYF. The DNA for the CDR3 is TGTGCCAGCAGCCAAGATAGACTAGCGGGTTCCAGCACAGATACGCAGTATTTT.